This T cell receptor (beta chain) was recovered during a study of persistence of HIV-infected CD4 T cells. At the level of the study: A larger, less memory-rich fraction responded to anti-CD3/anti-CD28 beads than to antigen. Study conclusions and caveats: Within sorted populations, more oligoclonal TCRs accompanied more oligoclonal proviruses.

Trimming pared 0 bases from V and 2 bases from J, leaving 8 bases between. The CDR3 runs to 14 residues. Looked up from germline, CDR1 is GTSNPN and CDR2 is SVGIG (reference sequence). This clone was picked up a small number of times. The antigen is undetermined. Nonspecific anti-CD3/anti-CD28 bead stimulation represents the broad CD4+ T cell repertoire. Responding CD4+ T cells were sorted by upregulation of both CD40 ligand and CD69. These HIV-1-infected adults initiated suppressive ART in chronic infection. The libraries were made with immunoSEQ version 4 in survey mode. Assay used: immunoSEQ multiplex PCR; TCRdb lists only in-frame clones, some missing. The table has fewer than 45,000 clones, approximately 90% seen once.

The chain has TRBV30 and TRBJ1-5; D is unclear. The starting material was CD4+ T cells sorted from PBMCs after 18-hour stimulation, obtained from a patient who received antiretroviral therapy. The TCR originated in an adult woman with HIV who was CMV-seropositive. This CDR3 is CAWSVTLGNQPQHF. For the CDR3, the DNA is TGTGCCTGGAGTGTGACCTTGGGCAATCAGCCCCAGCATTTT.